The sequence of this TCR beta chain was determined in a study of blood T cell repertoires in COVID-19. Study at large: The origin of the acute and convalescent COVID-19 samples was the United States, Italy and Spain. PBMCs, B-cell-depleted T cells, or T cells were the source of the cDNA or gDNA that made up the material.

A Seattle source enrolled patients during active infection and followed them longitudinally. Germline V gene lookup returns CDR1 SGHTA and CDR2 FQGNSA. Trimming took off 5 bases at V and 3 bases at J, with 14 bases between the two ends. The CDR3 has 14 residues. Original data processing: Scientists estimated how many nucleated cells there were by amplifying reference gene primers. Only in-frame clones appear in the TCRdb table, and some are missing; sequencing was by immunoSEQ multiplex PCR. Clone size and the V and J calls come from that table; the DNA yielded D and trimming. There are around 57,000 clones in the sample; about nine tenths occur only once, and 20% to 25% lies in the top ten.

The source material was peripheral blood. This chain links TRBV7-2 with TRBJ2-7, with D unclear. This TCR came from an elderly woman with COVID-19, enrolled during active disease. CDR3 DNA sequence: TGTGCCAGCAGCCAATTCAAACGGAGCTACGAGCAGTACTTC. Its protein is CASSQFKRSYEQYF. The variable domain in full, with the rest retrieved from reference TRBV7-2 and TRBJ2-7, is GAGVSQSPSNKVTEKGKDVELRCDPISGHTALYWYRQSLGQGLEFLIYFQGNSAPDKSGLPSDRFSAERTGGSVSTLTIQRTQQEDSAVYLCASSQFKRSYEQYFGPGTRLTVT.